Below, 26 T cell receptor beta chains from the same sample are listed, as sequenced in a study of vaccination effects on CD4 cells after COVID-19. Antigen-specific CD4+ T cell clonotypes were called by their expansion after viral peptide-pool culture in ViraFEST. Culture lasted roughly 9 days before CD4+ T cell isolation. All study participants received two doses of BNT162b2 or mRNA-1273 vaccine. Which antigens these TCRs recognize remains unknown. Profiling relied on immunoSEQ multiplex PCR, and the TCRdb table lists in-frame clones only, not all of them. In the table there are roughly 30,000 clones, roughly 70% of which are singletons. This specimen consisted of CD4+ T cells from PBMCs cultured with HCoV-NL63 spike peptides, obtained after COVID-19 vaccination. The receptors stem from a human donor who received a COVID-19 vaccine.

This chain uses TRBV12-3 or TRBV12-4 with TRBJ2-7; D uncertain. CDR3 length equals 12 residues. Trimming took 6 bases from V and 3 from J, leaving 9 bases between them. CDR3 in DNA: TGTGCCAGCAGCCCTGACCACTACGAGCAGTACTTC. Its protein product is CASSPDHYEQYF.

The chain couples TRBV12-5 to TRBJ2-2; 10 bases are a match to TRBD1. The CDR3 contains 16 residues. Germline V gene sequence: CDR1 LGHNT, CDR2 FRNRAP. The V and J ends lost 3 bases and 0 bases, in that order; junction bases with no gene match: 1. This CDR3 is CASGLGQGANTGELFF. The DNA for the CDR3 is TGTGCTAGTGGTTTAGGACAGGGGGCGAACACCGGGGAGCTGTTTTTT.

The chain recombines TRBV19 with TRBJ1-6, with D unclear. The V gene lost 0 bases and the J gene lost 3 bases, with 9 bases spanning the gap. Germline-derived CDR1 and CDR2 are LNHDA and SQIVND (reference sequence). The CDR3 has 16 residues. CDR3 bases: TGTGCCAGTAGTATAGAAGCGTCCCACTATAATTCACCCCTCCACTTT. Its translation is CASSIEASHYNSPLHF.

This rearrangement joins TRBV6-5 to TRBJ2-5; no reliable D call. V was pared by 5 bases and J by 2 bases, with 9 bases between. This CDR3 comprises 13 residues. Per germline, CDR1 MNHEY and CDR2 SVGAGI. CDR3 residues: CASSNRAQETQYF. Here the CDR3 DNA reads TGTGCCAGCAGTAACAGAGCGCAAGAGACCCAGTACTTC.

This chain links TRBV2 with TRBJ1-3, with 9 bases that match TRBD1. Germline lookup yields CDR1 SNHLY and CDR2 FYNNEI. Trimming cost V 7 bases and J 2 bases; bases outside gene matches: 6. The CDR3 has 15 residues. CDR3 residues: CASILDRGPGNTIYF. The CDR3 DNA follows: TGTGCCAGCATCCTGGACAGGGGTCCTGGAAACACCATATATTTT.

This clone was seen once. The genes are TRBV9 and TRBJ1-2; D is undetermined. The V gene's germline CDR1 is SGDLS and CDR2 YYNGEE. The CDR3 is made up of 15 amino acids. Deletions cut 0 bases from V and 2 bases from J, with 11 bases between. Here the CDR3 DNA reads TGTGCCAGCAGCGTAGCTACTGGGCCCAACTATGGCTACACCTTC. It encodes CASSVATGPNYGYTF. Variable domain in full (rest from reference TRBV9 and TRBJ1-2): DSGVTQTPKHLITATGQRVTLRCSPRSGDLSVYWYQQSLDQGLQFLIQYYNGEERAKGNILERFSAQQFPDLHSELNLSSLELGDSALYFCASSVATGPNYGYTFGSGTRLTVV.

The chain recombines TRBV6-1 with TRBJ1-2; unclear D gene. CDR1 is MNHNS and CDR2 is SASEGT in the germline V gene. This CDR3 has 13 amino acids. V lost 2 bases and J 1 base, leaving 5 bases between the germline ends. The chain's CDR3 is CASSELFNYGYTF. The CDR3 DNA reads TGTGCCAGCAGTGAACTGTTTAACTATGGCTACACCTTC.

V usage is TRBV19 and J usage is TRBJ1-1; D is undetermined. This CDR3 has 15 residues. The germline gives CDR1 LNHDA, CDR2 SQIVND (reference sequence). V lost 6 bases, J lost 5 bases, and 19 bases lay in between. This chain's CDR3 is CASSPIGGVRTEAFF. The CDR3 nucleotides are TGTGCCAGTAGCCCCATCGGAGGCGTAAGAACTGAAGCTTTCTTT. The whole variable domain, filled in from reference TRBV19 and TRBJ1-1, reads DGGITQSPKYLFRKEGQNVTLSCEQNLNHDAMYWYRQDPGQGLRLIYYSQIVNDFQKGDIAEGYSVSREKKESFPLTVTSAQKNPTAFYLCASSPIGGVRTEAFFGQGTRLTVV.

This clone was picked up a small number of times. This chain links TRBV4-1 with TRBJ2-6, with TRBD1 matching 7 bases. Germline CDR1 and CDR2: MGHRA and YSYEKL. V gave up 4 bases and J gave up 0 bases; unmatched junction bases: 3. This CDR3 is built from 16 residues. CDR3 region: CASSPGQLSGANVLTF. CDR3 sequence (DNA): TGCGCCAGCAGCCCGGGACAGCTCTCTGGGGCCAACGTCCTGACTTTC.

The CDR3 nucleotides are TGCGCCAGCAGCTTGGCACAGACGAACACTGAAGCTTTCTTT. It is translated as CASSLAQTNTEAFF. The chain couples TRBV5-1 to TRBJ1-1; no reliable D call. Germline-derived CDR1 and CDR2 are SGHRS and YFSETQ. The CDR3 loop spans 14 amino acids. V was cut by 0 bases and J by 1 base, with 7 bases left in between.

V usage is TRBV4-1 and J usage is TRBJ1-2, with TRBD1 identical over 8 bases. The germline gives CDR1 MGHRA, CDR2 YSYEKL. The CDR3 extends over 15 amino acids. V lost 1 base, J lost 4 bases, and 5 bases stayed unmatched. The CDR3 here is CASSQGIGQGYGYTF. The CDR3 DNA sequence: TGCGCCAGCAGCCAAGGGATCGGACAGGGCTATGGCTACACCTTC.

This chain uses TRBV3-1 (or the pseudogene TRBV3-2) with TRBJ1-6; D gene uncertain. V lost 5 bases and J lost 14, with 19 bases in between. Germline V CDR1 and CDR2: LGHDT, YNNKEL (reference sequence). The length of the CDR3 is 14 residues. The CDR3 DNA follows: TGTGCCAGCAGCGTCTTTCGCGACGGGCTCACCCTCCACTTT. This encodes CASSVFRDGLTLHF.

This clone occurred once. This chain uses TRBV2 with TRBJ2-5; no clear D gene. This CDR3 is 11 amino acids long. V lost 8 bases and J 6 bases, leaving 10 bases between the germline ends. Germline V CDR1 and CDR2: SNHLY, FYNNEI. Here the CDR3 reads CASFSGKTQYF. Written as DNA, the CDR3 is TGTGCCAGCTTTAGTGGCAAGACCCAGTACTTC.

This clone is a singleton in its sample. The chain is built from TRBV5-4 and TRBJ1-4, with D maybe TRBD1 (5 bases). V was cut by 4 bases and J by 5 bases, with 15 bases left in between. The length of the CDR3 is 15 residues. Germline CDR1 and CDR2: SGHNT and YYREEE (reference sequence). CDR3: CASSNKQAINEKLFF. CDR3 in DNA: TGTGCCAGCAGCAACAAACAGGCGATCAATGAAAAACTGTTTTTT.

The gene calls are TRBV19 and TRBJ2-7; weak D call: TRBD2 (6 bases). The germline gives CDR1 LNHDA, CDR2 SQIVND (reference sequence). CDR3 length: 13 residues. Trimming pared 4 bases from V and 4 bases from J, leaving 11 bases between. CDR3 protein: CASSSGEGYEQYF. CDR3 DNA sequence: TGTGCCAGTAGTAGCGGGGAAGGGTACGAGCAGTACTTC.

The chain carries TRBV14 and TRBJ2-1; the D gene is possibly TRBD2 (5 bases). The germline CDR1 and CDR2 sequences are SGHDN and FVKESK. The CDR3 has 16 amino acids. The ends were cut back, 0 bases at V and 9 bases at J, with 18 bases in the middle. CDR3 sequence (DNA): TGTGCCAGCAGCCAAGATTACTCCGGAAGGGAGACTGAGCAGTTCTTC. Its translation is CASSQDYSGRETEQFF.

DNA of the CDR3: TGTGCCAGAAGCCAGGACAGGAATCAGCCCCAGCATTTT. Translation: CARSQDRNQPQHF. V and J are TRBV7-5 and TRBJ1-5; the table gives TRBD1 as D, unverified against the DNA. TRBV7-5 is an annotated pseudogene. The CDR3 consists of 13 residues.

V gene TRBV3-1 (or the pseudogene TRBV3-2) combines with J gene TRBJ2-2; 10 bases map to TRBD1. V dropped 4 bases and J dropped 2; count of bases not matched to a gene: 7. CDR1 and CDR2 from the germline V gene are LGHDT and YNNKEL (reference sequence). The CDR3 spans 17 residues. For the CDR3, the DNA is TGTGCCAGCAGCCGACAGGGGGCGCGTTACAACACCGGGGAGCTGTTTTTT. Encoded protein: CASSRQGARYNTGELFF.

This clone was counted a few times. The chain combines TRBV5-6 with TRBJ2-2; D perhaps matches TRBD2 (5 bases). CDR1 and CDR2 from the germline V gene are SGHDT and YYEEEE. This CDR3 comprises 16 residues. V lost 0 bases and J 7 bases, leaving 16 bases between the germline ends. The CDR3: CASSLGVRAEDGELFF. The CDR3 region has the DNA TGTGCCAGCAGCTTGGGGGTGAGGGCTGAGGACGGGGAGCTGTTTTTT.

This clone was seen just once. V gene TRBV28 combines with J gene TRBJ1-2, with 7 bases matching TRBD1. V dropped 3 bases and J dropped 5; count of bases not matched to a gene: 9. The CDR3 contains 15 residues. The germline gives CDR1 MDHEN, CDR2 SYDVKM. The CDR3 spells CASSLGGQDFYGYTF. The CDR3 region has the DNA TGTGCCAGCAGTTTGGGTGGACAGGATTTTTATGGCTACACCTTC.

A few counts support this clone. V is TRBV12-3 or TRBV12-4 and J is TRBJ1-2; D is ambiguous. The CDR3 contains 13 residues. V was shortened by 0 bases and J by 4 bases, with 6 bases between the two germline ends. The CDR3 DNA reads TGTGCCAGCAGTTTAGCAGCCGGCTATGGCTACACCTTC. Encoded protein: CASSLAAGYGYTF.

This chain connects TRBV6-5 to TRBJ2-7; 11 nucleotides match TRBD2. Germline CDR1 reads MNHEY; CDR2 reads SVGAGI. J gave up 0 bases and V 4 bases, and 2 bases lay outside the gene matches. CDR3 length: 15 amino acids. DNA for the CDR3: TGTGCCAGCAGTTTTAGCGGGGGGGGCTCCTACGAGCAGTACTTC. Encoded protein: CASSFSGGGSYEQYF.

A few counts support this clone. The chain has TRBV11-2 and TRBJ2-7; 10 bases align to TRBD1. The V gene's germline CDR1 is SGHAT and CDR2 FQNNGV. Losses at the gene ends were 1 base for V and 2 bases for J; bases not matched to a gene: 2. The CDR3 is made up of 15 amino acids. In nucleotides, the CDR3 is TGTGCCAGCAGCTTAGGTGGGACAGGGGCCTACGAGCAGTACTTC. It is translated as CASSLGGTGAYEQYF. Looking up the rest from reference TRBV11-2 and TRBJ2-7 gives the full variable domain: EAGVAQSPRYKIIEKRQSVAFWCNPISGHATLYWYQQILGQGPKLLIQFQNNGVVDDSQLPKDRFSAERLKGVDSTLKIQPAKLEDSAVYLCASSLGGTGAYEQYFGPGTRLTVT.

The chain carries TRBV9 and TRBJ1-1; D is possibly TRBD1 (5 bases). CDR1 SGDLS and CDR2 YYNGEE come from the germline V gene. The CDR3 is 16 residues long. V was cut by 5 bases and J by 4 bases, with 21 bases left in between. DNA of the CDR3: TGTGCCAGCAGTTGGGGGGAGGGCAGAATGAGCACTGAAGCTTTCTTT. As protein: CASSWGEGRMSTEAFF.

This clone was seen only once. The J gene is TRBJ2-5, the V gene TRBV11-2; tentative D call: TRBD1 (5 bases). The CDR3 runs to 14 residues. Germline CDR1 and CDR2: SGHAT and FQNNGV. V was clipped by 3 bases and J by 4 bases, with 12 bases between them. In DNA form, the CDR3 reads TGTGCCAGCAGCTTTGGCCAGGGCCGAGAGACCCAGTACTTC. Amino acids: CASSFGQGRETQYF.

This clone appeared a few times. The CDR3 region is CASRGQTMAEQYF. The DNA for the CDR3 is TGCGCCAGCAGAGGGCAGACCATGGCCGAGCAGTACTTC. The V call is TRBV10-2, the J call TRBJ2-7; no clear D. Germline V gene sequence: CDR1 WSHSY, CDR2 SAAADI. This CDR3 has 13 residues. The V end was cut by 6 bases, the J end by 6 bases, with 15 bases between.